Each of the 31 T cell receptor beta chains below was sequenced from the same sample in a study of OX40 agonist ivuxolimab in advanced cancers. Clones were read by immunoSEQ multiplex PCR, and TCRdb kept only the in-frame ones, dropping some. The data contain 61,000 or so clones, 84% of them singletons. Material: CD4+ or CD8+ T cells sorted from blood, obtained in a trial of the OX40 agonist ivuxolimab. These receptors were collected from an adult with an advanced solid tumor such as melanoma, head and neck, liver or kidney cancer.

V usage is TRBV5-6 and J usage is TRBJ2-3; unclear D gene. V lost 0 bases and J lost 0, with 11 bases in between. CDR1 is SGHDT and CDR2 is YYEEEE in the germline V gene. This CDR3 is built from 16 residues. CDR3 residues: CASSLGVASSTDTQYF. In nucleotides, the CDR3 is TGTGCCAGCAGCTTGGGGGTAGCCTCTAGCACAGATACGCAGTATTTT.

The V and J genes are TRBV5-4 and TRBJ1-2, with D possibly being TRBD1 (5 bases). In germline, CDR1 is SGHNT, CDR2 YYREEE (reference sequence). Trimming took off 0 bases at V and 2 bases at J, with 11 bases between the two ends. This CDR3 has 15 amino acids. This CDR3 is CASSLVRTSNYGYTF. The CDR3 DNA sequence: TGTGCCAGCAGCTTGGTCAGGACATCGAACTATGGCTACACCTTC. The variable domain in full, completed from reference TRBV5-4 and TRBJ1-2, reads ETGVTQSPTHLIKTRGQQVTLRCSSQSGHNTVSWYQQALGQGPQFIFQYYREEENGRGNFPPRFSGLQFPNYSSELNVNALELDDSALYLCASSLVRTSNYGYTFGSGTRLTVV.

For the CDR3, the DNA is TGTGCCAGCAACGGGGACTATGGCTACACCTTC. This translates into CASNGDYGYTF. The rearrangement joins TRBV28 to TRBJ1-2; D is uncertain. CDR3 length equals 11 residues. With 7 bases removed from V and 3 bases from J, the gap between germline ends came to 6 bases. Germline lookup yields CDR1 MDHEN and CDR2 SYDVKM.

This clone has more than one count but fewer than ten. The CDR3 DNA is TGTGCCAGTAGTATTGGCAGGGCAGTCCAAGAGACCCAGTACTTC. Its protein product is CASSIGRAVQETQYF. The genes are TRBV19 and TRBJ2-5; TRBD1 is a possible D gene (5 bases). Looked up from germline, CDR1 is LNHDA and CDR2 is SQIVND (reference sequence). Deletions cut 3 bases from V and 1 base from J, with 12 bases between. This CDR3 has 15 amino acids.

The V call is TRBV7-2, the J call TRBJ1-5, with TRBD1 matching over 7 bases. The germline gives CDR1 SGHTA, CDR2 FQGNSA. V gave up 5 bases and J gave up 6 bases; unmatched junction bases: 7. The CDR3 consists of 14 residues. The DNA for the CDR3 is TGTGCCAGCAGCGCCAGACAGGGAGTTCAGCCCCAGCATTTT. It yields the protein CASSARQGVQPQHF.

This clone came up once. This chain connects TRBV15 to TRBJ2-7, with 9 bases lining up with TRBD2. The CDR3 covers 15 residues. Germline V CDR1 and CDR2: LNHNV, YYDKDF (reference sequence). After removal of 4 bases from V and 5 bases from J, the junction contained 9 bases not matched to a gene. The CDR3 nucleotides are TGTGCCACCAGCATTTGGCCGGGACTAGCAAACGAGCAGTACTTC. Its protein product is CATSIWPGLANEQYF.

The chain uses TRBV5-5 and TRBJ2-1; 12 bases are shared with TRBD2. V shed 1 base and J 9 bases; nucleotides not matched to a gene: 5. This CDR3 comprises 15 residues. In germline, CDR1 is SGHKS, CDR2 YYEKEE (reference sequence). This chain's CDR3 is CASSLRLAGESEQFF. CDR3 nucleotides: TGTGCCAGCAGCTTGAGACTAGCGGGAGAAAGTGAGCAGTTCTTC. Variable domain in full (rest from reference TRBV5-5 and TRBJ2-1): DAGVTQSPTHLIKTRGQQVTLRCSPISGHKSVSWYQQVLGQGPQFIFQYYEKEERGRGNFPDRFSARQFPNYSSELNVNALLLGDSALYLCASSLRLAGESEQFFGPGTRLTVL.

This clone was observed once. This chain connects TRBV7-2 to TRBJ1-5, with D possibly matching TRBD1 (6 bases). The CDR3 has 13 amino acids. The V end lost 10 bases, the J end lost 2 bases, and 12 bases lay between the germline ends. From germline, CDR1 is SGHTA and CDR2 FQGNSA. The DNA for the CDR3 is TGTGCCACCCGGGGGCAGGGCAATCAGCCCCAGCATTTT. This codes for CATRGQGNQPQHF.

The J gene is TRBJ1-1, the V gene TRBV4-3, with D possibly TRBD1 on 6 matching bases. Germline values: CDR1 LGHNA, CDR2 YSLEER. Trimming took off 0 bases at V and 1 base at J, with 12 bases between the two ends. The CDR3 consists of 16 residues. The CDR3 DNA is TGCGCCAGCAGCCAAGACTACGGGGGCACGAACACTGAAGCTTTCTTT. Amino acid sequence: CASSQDYGGTNTEAFF.

This rearrangement joins TRBV19 to TRBJ2-2; D may be TRBD1 or TRBD2 (5 bases each). The V end was cut by 1 base, the J end by 3 bases, with 6 bases between. CDR1 LNHDA and CDR2 SQIVND come from the germline V gene (reference sequence). The length of the CDR3 is 14 residues. This chain's CDR3 is CASSIVGDTGELFF. As DNA, the CDR3 is TGTGCCAGTAGTATAGTGGGGGACACCGGGGAGCTGTTTTTT.

The chain recombines TRBV5-5 with TRBJ1-2; no definite D call. The CDR3 covers 15 residues. Germline V gene lookup returns CDR1 SGHKS and CDR2 YYEKEE (reference sequence). Trimming pared 0 bases from V and 4 bases from J, leaving 13 bases between. The DNA for the CDR3 is TGTGCCAGCAGCTTGGAAGAGGGCCTAATCTATGGCTACACCTTC. The encoded protein is CASSLEEGLIYGYTF.

The CDR3 protein is CASSVGGPAEAFF. In DNA, the CDR3 is TGTGCCAGCAGCGTAGGGGGGCCGGCTGAAGCTTTCTTT. The chain employs TRBV9 and TRBJ1-1, with a tentative D call TRBD1 (6 bases). V gave up 0 bases and J gave up 6 bases, with 9 bases separating them. The CDR3 sequence is 13 residues long. From germline, CDR1 is SGDLS and CDR2 YYNGEE.

The chain has TRBV27 and TRBJ2-6; no firm D call. The CDR3 has 16 amino acids. Trimming cost V 5 bases and J 0 bases, with 11 bases left between them. Germline V gives CDR1 MNHEY, CDR2 SMNVEV (reference sequence). The CDR3 nucleotides read TGTGCCAGCAGTCCCACCGCACTCTCTGGGGCCAACGTCCTGACTTTC. This translates into CASSPTALSGANVLTF.

This chain uses TRBV29-1 with TRBJ2-1; D gene unclear. With 4 bases removed from V and 13 bases from J, the gap between germline ends came to 14 bases. Germline loops: CDR1 SQVTM, CDR2 ANQGSEA. The CDR3 extends over 11 amino acids. This chain's CDR3 is CSVVRRAEQFF. The CDR3 DNA sequence: TGCAGCGTTGTTCGTAGGGCTGAACAGTTCTTC.

The J gene is TRBJ1-5, the V gene TRBV18, with D perhaps TRBD1 (6 bases). Per the germline V gene, CDR1 is KGHSH and CDR2 is LQKENI. Trimming shortened V by 11 bases and J by 1 base, and 33 bases separated the two germline ends. The CDR3 sequence is 20 residues long. This CDR3 reads CALLGGLVVEGGASNQPQHF. DNA of the CDR3: TGTGCCTTACTTGGGGGGTTAGTAGTTGAAGGGGGTGCGAGCAATCAGCCCCAGCATTTT. Using reference TRBV18 and TRBJ1-5 for the parts outside the CDR3, the full variable domain is NAGVMQNPRHLVRRRGQEARLRCSPMKGHSHVYWYRQLPEEGLKFMVYLQKENIIDESGMPKERFSAEFPKEGPSILRIQQVVRGDSAAYFCALLGGLVVEGGASNQPQHFGDGTRLSIL.

The chain's CDR3 is CASSLGGTRTDTQYF. Here the CDR3 DNA reads TGTGCCAGCAGCTTAGGTGGGACCCGCACAGATACGCAGTATTTT. The chain is built from TRBV11-2 and TRBJ2-3, with D perhaps assigned TRBD1 or TRBD2 (5 bases each). CDR3 size: 15 residues. In germline, CDR1 is SGHAT, CDR2 FQNNGV. V gave up 1 base and J gave up 1 base, with 9 bases separating them.

The chain combines TRBV5-8 with TRBJ1-1; D gene ambiguous. Germline loops: CDR1 SGHTS, CDR2 YDEGEE. Trimming left V 2 bases short and J 5 bases short, with 7 bases between. This CDR3 spans 12 amino acids. The CDR3 bases are TGTGCCAGCAGCTTACACCTTACTGAAGCTTTCTTT. This sequence encodes CASSLHLTEAFF.

This clone showed up just once. The chain combines TRBV6-1 with TRBJ1-5; D is ambiguous. Germline CDR1 MNHNS, CDR2 SASEGT. V was trimmed by 3 bases and J by 1 base, leaving 7 bases between them. This CDR3 contains 14 residues. The CDR3 loop is CASSEEQSNQPQHF. The DNA for the CDR3 is TGTGCCAGCAGTGAGGAGCAGAGCAATCAGCCCCAGCATTTT.

This chain links TRBV7-2 with TRBJ2-1; D is undetermined. V was pared by 2 bases and J by 0 bases, with 8 bases between. The CDR3 consists of 15 residues. The germline gives CDR1 SGHTA, CDR2 FQGNSA. In DNA, the CDR3 is TGTGCCAGCAGCTTATTAGTCGCCTCCTACAATGAGCAGTTCTTC. Translation gives CASSLLVASYNEQFF.

The rearrangement links TRBV5-4 to TRBJ2-7; 13 nucleotides agree with TRBD2. V was pared by 0 bases and J by 4 bases, with 1 base of the junction left unmatched. The CDR3 consists of 15 residues. Germline V gives CDR1 SGHNT, CDR2 YYREEE (reference sequence). CDR3 in DNA: TGTGCCAGCAGCTTGGGGACTAGCGGGAGTTACGAGCAGTACTTC. Amino acid sequence: CASSLGTSGSYEQYF.

V is TRBV20-1 and J is TRBJ1-1; D unresolved. V lost 7 bases and J lost 1, with 7 bases in between. Germline lookup yields CDR1 DFQATT and CDR2 SNEGSKA (reference sequence). The CDR3 totals 11 residues. The CDR3 DNA is TGCAGTGTTCCGGGGAACACTGAAGCTTTCTTT. Translation: CSVPGNTEAFF.

The chain couples TRBV5-1 to TRBJ2-7; 10 positions agree with TRBD2. Per germline, CDR1 SGHRS and CDR2 YFSETQ. J was trimmed by 6 bases and V by 0 bases; bases with no gene match: 3. The CDR3 consists of 14 residues. The CDR3 spells CASSLVLAGIEQYF. In DNA, the CDR3 is TGCGCCAGCAGCTTGGTACTAGCGGGAATCGAGCAGTACTTC.

The chain recombines TRBV6-5 with TRBJ2-5; 9 nucleotides match TRBD1. The CDR3 loop spans 14 amino acids. Germline CDR1 is MNHEY and CDR2 is SVGAGI. V lost 6 bases and J lost 5; bases outside the gene matches: 7. This CDR3 reads CASRRDRVEETQYF. The CDR3 nucleotides read TGTGCCAGCAGACGGGACAGGGTCGAGGAGACCCAGTACTTC.

V is TRBV19 and J is TRBJ1-2; D unclear. V gave up 6 bases and J gave up 6 bases, with 8 bases separating them. Germline V gene lookup returns CDR1 LNHDA and CDR2 SQIVND (reference sequence). The CDR3 is made up of 11 amino acids. The CDR3 DNA follows: TGTGCCAGTAGAAGTGGGGATGGCTACACCTTC. It codes for CASRSGDGYTF.

This chain links TRBV7-9 with TRBJ1-2, with TRBD1 matching 8 bases. Germline V gene data show CDR1 as SEHNR and CDR2 as FQNEAQ (reference sequence). This CDR3 is 15 amino acids long. V gave up 0 bases and J gave up 7 bases; unmatched junction bases: 7. CDR3 sequence: CASSLARTGIGGYTF. In nucleotides, the CDR3 is TGTGCCAGCAGCTTAGCCCGGACAGGGATCGGTGGCTACACCTTC.

This clone has just a few counts. The J gene is TRBJ2-3, the V gene TRBV27, with D tentatively TRBD1 (5 bases). The V gene lost 6 bases and the J gene lost 0 bases, with 7 bases spanning the gap. Germline V gene data show CDR1 as MNHEY and CDR2 as SMNVEV (reference sequence). The CDR3 sequence is 13 residues long. The CDR3 DNA reads as TGTGCCAGCAGGGGGCTTAGCACAGATACGCAGTATTTT. It is translated as CASRGLSTDTQYF.

The chain links TRBV6-1 to TRBJ1-5; D remains unclear. From germline, CDR1 is MNHNS and CDR2 SASEGT. This CDR3 region has 15 residues. V dropped 4 bases and J dropped 0 bases, with 10 bases sitting between them. CDR3 DNA sequence: TGTGCCAGCAGTGGAAGAACAGTTAGCAATCAGCCCCAGCATTTT. Its protein product is CASSGRTVSNQPQHF.

The chain has TRBV5-6 and TRBJ2-1; 7 bases agree with TRBD2. Unmatched junction bases numbered 9, after V lost 2 bases and J lost 7 bases. Germline CDR1 and CDR2: SGHDT and YYEEEE. CDR3 length equals 15 residues. The CDR3 is CASSFVLAAGNEQFF. The CDR3 coding sequence is TGTGCCAGCAGCTTTGTTCTAGCGGCGGGAAATGAGCAGTTCTTC.

The rearrangement links TRBV28 to TRBJ2-3, with 7 bases identical to TRBD1. CDR1 and CDR2 (germline): MDHEN, SYDVKM. CDR3 length equals 15 residues. Trimming at V came to 6 bases and at J to 3 bases, leaving 9 bases not matched to a gene. The CDR3 nucleotides read TGTGCCAGCAGCTATAGGGGGCAAGTAACAGATACGCAGTATTTT. It encodes CASSYRGQVTDTQYF. The complete variable domain, with remaining parts taken from reference TRBV28 and TRBJ2-3, reads DVKVTQSSRYLVKRTGEKVFLECVQDMDHENMFWYRQDPGLGLRLIYFSYDVKMKEKGDIPEGYSVSREKKERFSLILESASTNQTSMYLCASSYRGQVTDTQYFGPGTRLTVL.

The chain carries TRBV18 and TRBJ1-1; D ambiguous. There are 13 residues in the CDR3. The V end was cut by 3 bases, the J end by 1 base, with 6 bases between. Per germline, CDR1 KGHSH and CDR2 LQKENI. The CDR3 DNA is TGTGCCAGCTCACCGGCAGAGAACACTGAAGCTTTCTTT. Amino acids: CASSPAENTEAFF.

This rearrangement joins TRBV5-6 to TRBJ2-2, with 7 bases fitting TRBD2. The junction had 9 bases not matched to a gene; V was cut back by 4 bases and J by 3 bases. Germline-derived CDR1 and CDR2 are SGHDT and YYEEEE. There are 16 residues in the CDR3. CDR3 nucleotides: TGTGCCAGCAGCCGGGAGGAGACTACATACACCGGGGAGCTGTTTTTT. Its translation: CASSREETTYTGELFF.